This T cell receptor (beta chain) was obtained from a study of blood T cell repertoires in COVID-19. The germline gives CDR1 SGHDN, CDR2 FVKESK. The CDR3 covers 13 residues. V dropped 4 bases and J dropped 0 bases, with 6 bases sitting between them. The protocol was immunoSEQ multiplex PCR, while the TCRdb copy is restricted to in-frame clones and leaves out a portion. Of about 440,000 clones listed, 80% to 95% are singletons. The material sequenced was PBMCs or T cells enriched from blood (not recorded which). This clonotype was sampled from a man in his late teens or twenties who had recovered from COVID-19. The rearrangement joins TRBV14 to TRBJ1-1; the D is unclear. The CDR3 region is CASSPRMNTEAFF. DNA for the CDR3: TGTGCCAGCAGCCCGCGGATGAACACTGAAGCTTTCTTT.